What follows is one T cell receptor (beta chain) and its context. Its antigen is as yet unknown. These data belong to a study of shared clonotypes between healthy human individuals. This CDR3 is built from 12 residues. The V end lost 3 bases, the J end lost 3 bases, and 6 bases lay between the germline ends. The germline CDR1 and CDR2 sequences are LNHDA and SQIVND (reference sequence). Study-wide results and caveats: Between a handful of donors, naive CD4 clonotypes were shared at a level of about 5%.

Several immunoSEQ plates received, in even portions, the genomic DNA of each subset. The table came from immunoSEQ multiplex PCR; TCRdb's copy has only in-frame clones and leaves some out. The sample lists over 2 million clones, around 92% occurring once. The chain employs TRBV19 and TRBJ2-7; D not certain. Sample: naive CD4+ T cells from PBMCs. Stated subset: CD45RA+ positively selected. The source is a man aged 18 to 29 in good health. Some clones in this sample may be carry-over from other donors' samples. This CDR3 reads CASSMAGYEQYF. Here the CDR3 DNA reads TGTGCCAGTAGTATGGCAGGCTACGAGCAGTACTTC.